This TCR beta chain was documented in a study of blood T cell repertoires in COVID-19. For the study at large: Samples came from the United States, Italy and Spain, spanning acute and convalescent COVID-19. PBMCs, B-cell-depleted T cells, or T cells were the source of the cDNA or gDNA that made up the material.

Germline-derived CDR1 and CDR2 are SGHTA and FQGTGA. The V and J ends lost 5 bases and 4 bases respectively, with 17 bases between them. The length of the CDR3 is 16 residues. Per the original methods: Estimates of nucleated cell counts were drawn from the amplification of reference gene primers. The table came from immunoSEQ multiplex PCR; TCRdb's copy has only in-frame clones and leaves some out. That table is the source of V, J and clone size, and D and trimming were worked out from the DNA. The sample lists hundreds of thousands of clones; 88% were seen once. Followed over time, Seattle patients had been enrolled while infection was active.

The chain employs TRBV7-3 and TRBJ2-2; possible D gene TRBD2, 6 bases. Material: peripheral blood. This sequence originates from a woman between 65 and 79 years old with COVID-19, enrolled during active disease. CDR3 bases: TGTGCCAGCAGCCACGGATGGGGGGAGATCACCGGGGAGCTGTTTTTT. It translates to CASSHGWGEITGELFF. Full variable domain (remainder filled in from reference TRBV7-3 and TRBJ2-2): GAGVSQTPSNKVTEKGKYVELRCDPISGHTALYWYRQSLGQGPEFLIYFQGTGAADDSGLPNDRFFAVRPEGSVSTLKIQRTERGDSAVYLCASSHGWGEITGELFFGEGSRLTVL.